The TCR beta chain under discussion was sequenced for a study of technical replicates of blood from several donors. The CDR3 contains 15 residues. V lost 4 bases to trimming and J lost 3 bases; unmatched junction nucleotides: 5. Germline V gene data show CDR1 as SGDLS and CDR2 as YYNGEE. Sequencing used immunoSEQ multiplex PCR; TCRdb keeps in-frame clones, though not all of them. In the table there are some 58,000 clones, about 93% of which are singletons. Source material: T cells isolated from PBMCs. The V and J genes are TRBV9 and TRBJ1-2; 11 nucleotides agree with TRBD1. The receptor's source is a human donor in good health. In DNA, the CDR3 is TGTGCCAGCAGCACAGGGACAGGGGGGGACTATGGCTACACCTTC. It codes for CASSTGTGGDYGYTF.